This TCR beta chain was observed in a study of blood T cell repertoires in COVID-19. The V end was cut by 7 bases, the J end by 1 base, with 10 bases between. The germline V gene has CDR1 SGHAT and CDR2 FQDESV (reference sequence). This CDR3 is 13 amino acids long. TCRdb keeps only in-frame clones here, not all; method: immunoSEQ multiplex PCR. The table has 150,000 to 250,000 clones, roughly 90% seen once. The chain carries TRBV11-1 and TRBJ1-1; a weak D match, TRBD1 (5 bases). The receptor was derived from a woman aged 30 to 39 who had recovered from COVID-19. The sample taken for sequencing was PBMCs or T cells enriched from blood (not recorded which). CDR3 nucleotide sequence: TGTGCCAGCAAAAGGGGATCGAACACTGAAGCTTTCTTT. It is translated as CASKRGSNTEAFF.